These 4 T cell receptor beta chains share one sample of origin, sequenced in a study of blood T cell repertoires in COVID-19. Measured with immunoSEQ multiplex PCR; TCRdb has only the in-frame clones, and not every one. The sample carries about 380,000 clones, approximately 84% recorded once. Sequencing was carried out using PBMCs or T cells enriched from blood (not recorded which). The receptor source for this set is a woman in her twenties or thirties who had recovered from COVID-19.

The genes are TRBV7-9 and TRBJ1-2; no firm D call. Trimming removed 1 base from V and 7 bases from J, with 13 bases in between. The CDR3 is 14 residues long. The germline V gene encodes CDR1 SEHNR and CDR2 FQNEAQ (reference sequence). CDR3 DNA: TGTGCCAGCAGCTTAGTTCCCCGAGCTGCTGGCTACACCTTC. It specifies CASSLVPRAAGYTF.

The chain recombines TRBV19 with TRBJ1-6; the D gene is possibly TRBD1 (5 bases). The length of the CDR3 is 15 residues. Trimming took off 5 bases at V and 9 bases at J, with 17 bases between the two ends. Germline V gene lookup returns CDR1 LNHDA and CDR2 SQIVND (reference sequence). This CDR3 reads CASSFDPSQGSPLHF. CDR3 DNA: TGTGCCAGTAGTTTCGACCCCTCGCAGGGTTCACCCCTCCACTTT.

The chain carries TRBV5-6 and TRBJ1-6; 7 bases align to TRBD1. Looked up from germline, CDR1 is SGHDT and CDR2 is YYEEEE. The CDR3 spans 14 residues. With V trimmed by 2 bases and J by 10 bases, 6 bases remained unmatched. In DNA, the CDR3 is TGTGCCAGCAGCTTAAGAAGCAGGGGGTCACCCCTCCACTTT. Encoded protein: CASSLRSRGSPLHF.

The CDR3 DNA reads TGTGCCAGCTCACCTCCGCGGGGGTCTGGAAACACCATATATTTT. Translation: CASSPPRGSGNTIYF. The rearrangement joins TRBV18 to TRBJ1-3, with D possibly matching TRBD1 (5 bases). The CDR3 runs 15 residues. Germline V gives CDR1 KGHSH, CDR2 LQKENI. The germline V and J ends were trimmed by 3 bases and 1 base, with 10 bases remaining between them.